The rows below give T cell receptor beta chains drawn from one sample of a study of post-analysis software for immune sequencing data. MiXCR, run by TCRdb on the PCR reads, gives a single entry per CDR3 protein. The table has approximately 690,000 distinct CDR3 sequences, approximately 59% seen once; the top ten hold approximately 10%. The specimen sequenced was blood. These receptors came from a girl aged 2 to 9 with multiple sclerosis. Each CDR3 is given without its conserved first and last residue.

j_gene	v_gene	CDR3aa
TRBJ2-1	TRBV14	ASSFRQGERPYNEQF
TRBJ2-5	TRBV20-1	SARPAGGETQY
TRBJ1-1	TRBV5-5	ASSLATQGRDEAF
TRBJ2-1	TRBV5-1	ASNDGLGGNEQF
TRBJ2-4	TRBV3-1	ASSSASGVDIQY
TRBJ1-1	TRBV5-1	ASSLDPSPDTEAF
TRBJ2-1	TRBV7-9	ASSLGYSPEWQF
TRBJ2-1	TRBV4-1	ASSQILAGGWNEQF
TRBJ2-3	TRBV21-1	ASSTLFGDRGWDTQY
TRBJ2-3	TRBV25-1	ASSELGGGRTDTQY
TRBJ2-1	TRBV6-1	ASSELGEAYNEQF
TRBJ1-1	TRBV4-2	ASSQEEGARNTEAF
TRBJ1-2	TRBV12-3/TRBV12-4	ASSFEDRGTGYT
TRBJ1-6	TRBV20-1	SAQQGNNSPLH
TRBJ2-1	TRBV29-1	SVEDQGGHPYNEQF
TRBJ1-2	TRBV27	ASSPTQPRVRRYGYT
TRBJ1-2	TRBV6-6	ASSPFTGGNYGYT
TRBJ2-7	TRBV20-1	SARGDRGHGYEQY
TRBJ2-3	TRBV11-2	ASSRGRGDPSDTQY
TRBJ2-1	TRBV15	ATSRTTGVTYNEQF
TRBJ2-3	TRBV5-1	ATGKGTDTQY
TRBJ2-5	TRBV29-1	SVAEQQETQY
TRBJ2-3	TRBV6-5	ASIQRGGSDTQY
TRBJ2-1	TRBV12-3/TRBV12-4	ASSLLSNEQF
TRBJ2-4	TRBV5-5	ASSLQGGGIIQY
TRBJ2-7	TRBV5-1	ASSLGGDFTYEQY
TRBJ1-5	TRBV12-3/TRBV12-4	ASSSTGGGNQPQH
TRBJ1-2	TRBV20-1	SARRVGDRGYGYT
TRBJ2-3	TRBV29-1	SVRRSGADTQY
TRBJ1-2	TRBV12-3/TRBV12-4	ANSFRRLYYGYT
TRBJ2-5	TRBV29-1	SVRTVQETQY
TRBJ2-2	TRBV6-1	ASSEEPGQGRRELF
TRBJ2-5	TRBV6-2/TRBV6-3	ASSYELAEGETQY
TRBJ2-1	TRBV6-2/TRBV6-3	ASSSPGNEQF
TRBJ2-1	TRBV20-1	SARLGRGLADNEQF
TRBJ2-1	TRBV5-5	ASSLLLMGTPNNEQF
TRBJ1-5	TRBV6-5	ASSPQGFGNQPQH
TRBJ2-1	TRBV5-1	ASSLSGGLNNEQF
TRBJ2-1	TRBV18	ASSAGLGGDQF
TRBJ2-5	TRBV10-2	ASSQTRASPSPQY
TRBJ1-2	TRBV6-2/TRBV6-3	ASSYPEDGYT
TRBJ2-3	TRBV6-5	ASSYIGVRTDTQY
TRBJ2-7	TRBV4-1	ASSQGEVSSYEQY
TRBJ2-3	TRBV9	ASSSRSGGTDTQY
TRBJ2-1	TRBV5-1	ASSQGGLAGQRGSDEQF
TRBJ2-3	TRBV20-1	SGGSTDTQY
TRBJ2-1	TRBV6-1	ASDYQGGNEQF
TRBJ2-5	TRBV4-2	ASSRLYGGGPQETQY
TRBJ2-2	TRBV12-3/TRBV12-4	ASSLPWDSNTGELF
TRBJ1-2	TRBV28	ASLTATNYGYT
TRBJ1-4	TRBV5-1	ASSLDRGLDEKLF
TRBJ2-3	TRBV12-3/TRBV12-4	ASLWGRADTQY
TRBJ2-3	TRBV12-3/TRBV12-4	ASSLGLAGKADMQY
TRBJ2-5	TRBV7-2	ASSPEIVTQY
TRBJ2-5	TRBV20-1	SARASGQETQY
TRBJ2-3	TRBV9	ASSGLPTSGRSTDTQY
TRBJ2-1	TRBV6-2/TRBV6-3	ASSTRPRPTGYNEQF
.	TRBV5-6	ASSLAWGARETQY
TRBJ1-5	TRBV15	ATSRDGGTQPQH